Below are 10 T cell receptor beta chains sequenced from a single sample in a study of T cell responses to AZD1222 COVID-19 vaccine. Measured with immunoSEQ multiplex PCR; TCRdb has only the in-frame clones, and not every one. This table holds tens of thousands of clones, around nine tenths found once. Sequencing was performed on peripheral blood, taken 28 days after the second AZD1222 dose. Receptors were obtained from an adult who received the AZD1222 COVID-19 vaccine.

The chain uses TRBV5-5 and TRBJ1-4, with D maybe TRBD1 (5 bases). Deletions cut 3 bases from V and 0 bases from J, with 15 bases between. The CDR3 loop spans 17 amino acids. CDR1 is SGHKS and CDR2 is YYEKEE in the germline V gene (reference sequence). The CDR3 sequence is CASSWAPLGATNEKLFF. DNA of the CDR3: TGTGCCAGCAGCTGGGCCCCATTGGGGGCAACTAATGAAAAACTGTTTTTT.

The chain joins TRBV11-2 to TRBJ2-1; perhaps TRBD2 as D (6 bases). Germline values: CDR1 SGHAT, CDR2 FQNNGV. The CDR3 contains 16 residues. The ends were cut back, 5 bases at V and 0 bases at J, with 14 bases in the middle. The CDR3 reads CASSPSRGSSYNEQFF. CDR3 DNA sequence: TGTGCCAGCAGCCCCTCACGGGGGAGCTCCTACAATGAGCAGTTCTTC.

This chain uses TRBV19 with TRBJ2-2; TRBD2 might be the D (5 bases). Germline values: CDR1 LNHDA, CDR2 SQIVND (reference sequence). V lost 5 bases and J 5 bases, leaving 18 bases between the germline ends. This CDR3 has 16 residues. The CDR3 spells CASSAARTPGTGELFF. The CDR3 region has the DNA TGTGCCAGTAGTGCGGCCAGGACCCCGGGGACCGGGGAGCTGTTTTTT.

This clone was counted only a few times. This chain links TRBV7-9 with TRBJ2-1; D may correspond to TRBD1 or TRBD2 (6 bases each). Per germline, CDR1 SEHNR and CDR2 FQNEAQ (reference sequence). CDR3 size: 14 residues. V lost 5 bases to trimming and J lost 7 bases, with 15 bases between them. The chain's CDR3 is CASSKAGGVNEQFF. DNA for the CDR3: TGTGCCAGCAGCAAAGCCGGGGGCGTGAATGAGCAGTTCTTC.

This clone showed up just once. The rearrangement uses TRBV28 and TRBJ2-7; D is possibly TRBD1 or TRBD2 (5 bases each). V shed 5 bases and J shed 6 bases, with 20 bases lying between them. Germline V gene data show CDR1 as MDHEN and CDR2 as SYDVKM. The CDR3 is 15 amino acids. CDR3 residues: CASSIPGTKGGEQYF. CDR3 DNA: TGTGCCAGCAGTATTCCCGGGACCAAGGGTGGCGAGCAGTACTTC.

The chain carries TRBV7-6 and TRBJ1-3, with D possibly TRBD1 on 5 matching bases. V dropped 5 bases and J dropped 0 bases, with 14 bases sitting between them. Per the germline V gene, CDR1 is SGHVS and CDR2 is FNYEAQ. The CDR3 contains 16 residues. The CDR3 is CASSKVGTVSGNTIYF. CDR3 nucleotides: TGTGCCAGCAGCAAGGTAGGGACGGTCTCTGGAAACACCATATATTTT.

The rearrangement joins TRBV28 to TRBJ1-3; the D gene is possibly TRBD1 (6 bases). Per germline, CDR1 MDHEN and CDR2 SYDVKM. This CDR3 region has 14 residues. The V gene lost 6 bases and the J gene lost 4 bases, with 13 bases spanning the gap. As DNA, the CDR3 is TGTGCCAGCAGAGCGGGGGGCCAGGGAAACACCATATATTTT. Its translation is CASRAGGQGNTIYF.

This chain links TRBV6-2 or TRBV6-3 with TRBJ2-7, with a weak D call TRBD1 (5 bases). The CDR3 has 11 amino acids. Germline V gives CDR1 MNHEY, CDR2 SVGEGT. The germline V and J ends were trimmed by 6 bases and 6 bases, with 9 bases remaining between them. As DNA, the CDR3 is TGTGCCAGCAGCGACAGTGGCGAGCAGTACTTC. As protein: CASSDSGEQYF.

V is TRBV28 and J is TRBJ1-5; possible D gene TRBD1, 6 bases. This CDR3 has 16 amino acids. CDR1 and CDR2 from the germline V gene are MDHEN and SYDVKM. Trimming shortened V by 6 bases and J by 2 bases, and 17 bases separated the two germline ends. CDR3 nucleotides: TGTGCCAGCAGCTCGTTTGGGGGGCACGGCAATCAGCCCCAGCATTTT. Amino acids: CASSSFGGHGNQPQHF.

The rearrangement links TRBV9 to TRBJ1-4; TRBD1 aligns across 10 bases. V was clipped by 4 bases and J by 6 bases; unmatched bases: 6. The CDR3 has 15 residues. Germline V gene lookup returns CDR1 SGDLS and CDR2 YYNGEE. In DNA form, the CDR3 reads TGTGCCAGCAGCCCCCGGACAGGGGGTCATGAAAAACTGTTTTTT. Translated: CASSPRTGGHEKLFF. The whole variable domain, filled in from reference TRBV9 and TRBJ1-4, reads DSGVTQTPKHLITATGQRVTLRCSPRSGDLSVYWYQQSLDQGLQFLIQYYNGEERAKGNILERFSAQQFPDLHSELNLSSLELGDSALYFCASSPRTGGHEKLFFGSGTQLSVL.